Listed here are 22 T cell receptor beta chains from one sample, sequenced in a study of blood T cell repertoires in COVID-19 (dated by TCRdb to the early 2020s). Library preparation employed the immunoSEQ multiplex PCR assay. The clones in this table, taken by TCRdb from immuneACCESS, are in-frame only. Not every clone is retained; where verified, under half of the shortfall comes from an unresolved V gene, and the cause of the rest is unknown. The sample profile shows tens of thousands of clones; 82% of them were found once. Of the sample, about 7% falls within the top ten clones. What was sequenced was peripheral blood. These receptors originate from a man aged 45-60 years with active or convalescent COVID-19.

The genes are TRBV6-5 and TRBJ1-1; no definite D call. Germline lookup yields CDR1 MNHEY and CDR2 SVGAGI. The CDR3 runs to 15 residues. With 0 bases removed from V and 0 bases from J, the gap between germline ends came to 8 bases. CDR3 in amino acids: CASSYSRALNTEAFF. The CDR3 coding sequence is TGTGCCAGCAGTTACTCGAGAGCCCTGAACACTGAAGCTTTCTTT.

This chain joins TRBV11-2 and TRBJ2-3; D is unclear. This CDR3 spans 13 amino acids. In germline, CDR1 is SGHAT, CDR2 FQNNGV. With 5 bases removed from V and 5 bases from J, the gap between germline ends came to 11 bases. CDR3 bases: TGTGCCAGCAGCCCCACCCCAGGAGATACGCAGTATTTT. It encodes CASSPTPGDTQYF.

This clone was picked up one time. CDR3 nucleotide sequence: TGTGCCAGCGGAAGGGGAGGGTTGAATTCACCCCTCCACTTT. Its protein product is CASGRGGLNSPLHF. The chain joins TRBV5-4 to TRBJ1-6; a weak D match, TRBD1 (5 bases). Per the germline V gene, CDR1 is SGHNT and CDR2 is YYREEE (reference sequence). CDR3 length equals 14 residues. V lost 7 bases to trimming and J lost 7 bases, with 15 bases between them.

CDR3 protein: CASRTSPQETQYF. CDR3 nucleotide sequence: TGTGCCAGCAGGACAAGTCCTCAAGAGACCCAGTACTTC. The chain carries TRBV28 and TRBJ2-5, with D uncertain. With 6 bases removed from V and 2 bases from J, the gap between germline ends came to 10 bases. Germline CDR1 reads MDHEN; CDR2 reads SYDVKM. The CDR3 is 13 amino acids. The complete variable domain, with remaining parts taken from reference TRBV28 and TRBJ2-5, reads DVKVTQSSRYLVKRTGEKVFLECVQDMDHENMFWYRQDPGLGLRLIYFSYDVKMKEKGDIPEGYSVSREKKERFSLILESASTNQTSMYLCASRTSPQETQYFGPGTRLLVL.

This clone was counted between two and nine times. Other nucleotide sequences in the sample specify the same CDR3. This chain joins TRBV6-5 and TRBJ2-3; 12 bases match TRBD1. The CDR3 totals 14 residues. The V and J ends lost 8 bases and 5 bases, in that order; junction bases with no gene match: 5. Germline V gives CDR1 MNHEY, CDR2 SVGAGI. The chain's CDR3 is CASVRDRGQDTQYF. The CDR3 DNA follows: TGTGCCAGCGTCCGGGACAGGGGGCAAGATACGCAGTATTTT.

The chain has TRBV4-2 and TRBJ2-5; TRBD2 might be the D (5 bases). CDR3 length: 15 amino acids. The ends were cut back, 1 base at V and 5 bases at J, with 14 bases in the middle. From germline, CDR1 is LGHNA and CDR2 YNFKEQ. The DNA of the CDR3 is TGTGCCAGCAGCCAAGTAATTGCGGGTGGGGAGACCCAGTACTTC. Its protein is CASSQVIAGGETQYF.

The table lists this clone with a count of one. The rearrangement uses TRBV5-1 and TRBJ2-1, with a weak D call TRBD1 (5 bases). Germline V gene data show CDR1 as SGHRS and CDR2 as YFSETQ. Trimming removed 6 bases from V and 0 bases from J, with 7 bases in between. This CDR3 region has 13 residues. The CDR3 reads CASKQDSYNEQFF. The CDR3 DNA is TGCGCCAGCAAACAGGACTCCTACAATGAGCAGTTCTTC.

This rearrangement joins TRBV24-1 to TRBJ2-5, with D perhaps matching TRBD2 (6 bases). Germline lookup yields CDR1 KGHDR and CDR2 SFDVKD. V gave up 1 base and J gave up 5 bases, with 13 bases separating them. CDR3 length equals 15 residues. The chain's CDR3 is CATSDFGGSTETQYF. DNA of the CDR3: TGTGCCACCAGTGATTTTGGGGGGAGCACGGAGACCCAGTACTTC.

This clone has only one observation. V usage is TRBV10-2 and J usage is TRBJ1-5; 7 nucleotides line up with TRBD1. This CDR3 is built from 15 residues. Trimming at V came to 3 bases and at J to 9 bases, leaving 11 bases not matched to a gene. CDR1 WSHSY and CDR2 SAAADI come from the germline V gene. DNA for the CDR3: TGCGCCAGCAGTGAAACGGGATCAGGGGGTCGGCCCCAGCATTTT. This codes for CASSETGSGGRPQHF.

J is TRBJ2-7 and V is TRBV13; 8 positions agree with TRBD1. The V segment lost 4 bases and the J segment 4 bases; nucleotides outside the gene matches: 6. The CDR3 consists of 14 residues. Germline V gene lookup returns CDR1 PRHDT and CDR2 FYEKMQ (reference sequence). This chain's CDR3 is CASSSGQGSYEQYV. CDR3 bases: TGTGCCAGCAGCTCCGGACAGGGTAGTTACGAGCAGTACGTC.

The V and J genes are TRBV7-2 and TRBJ2-5; the D gene is possibly TRBD2 (5 bases). The CDR3 extends over 14 amino acids. The germline CDR1 and CDR2 sequences are SGHTA and FQGNSA. V shed 2 bases and J shed 2 bases, with 9 bases lying between them. This CDR3 reads CASSLSEAQETQYF. CDR3 coding DNA: TGTGCCAGCAGCTTATCGGAGGCACAAGAGACCCAGTACTTC. Drawing the rest from reference TRBV7-2 and TRBJ2-5, the complete variable domain is GAGVSQSPSNKVTEKGKDVELRCDPISGHTALYWYRQSLGQGLEFLIYFQGNSAPDKSGLPSDRFSAERTGGSVSTLTIQRTQQEDSAVYLCASSLSEAQETQYFGPGTRLLVL.

This clone was seen a single time. V is TRBV15 and J is TRBJ1-5, with 8 positions matching TRBD1. The CDR3 is 16 amino acids. From germline, CDR1 is LNHNV and CDR2 YYDKDF (reference sequence). J gave up 2 bases and V 8 bases, and 11 bases lay outside the gene matches. CDR3 nucleotides: TGTGCCACCCGACAGGGGAATAGTGTAGGCAATCAGCCCCAGCATTTT. Translated, it gives CATRQGNSVGNQPQHF.

The V gene is TRBV10-3, the J gene TRBJ2-7; 10 nucleotides match TRBD2. CDR3 length: 14 residues. V shed 4 bases, J shed 1 base, and the junction held 1 base outside the gene matches. Germline CDR1 reads ENHRY; CDR2 reads SYGVKD. CDR3 sequence: CAISATSGSYEQYF. The CDR3 DNA sequence: TGTGCCATCAGTGCGACTAGCGGGTCCTACGAGCAGTACTTC.

DNA for the CDR3: TGTGCCAGCAGCTTTCGTAGCGGGGGGACTTACAATGAGCAGTTCTTC. Its protein product is CASSFRSGGTYNEQFF. The chain uses TRBV11-1 and TRBJ2-1, with 10 nucleotides matching TRBD2. The ends lost 3 bases at V and 4 bases at J; junction bases unmatched: 6. CDR1 and CDR2 (germline): SGHAT, FQDESV (reference sequence). The CDR3 loop spans 16 amino acids. Supplemented by reference TRBV11-1 and TRBJ2-1, the full variable domain reads EAEVAQSPRYKITEKSQAVAFWCDPISGHATLYWYRQILGQGPELLVQFQDESVVDDSQLPKDRFSAERLKGVDSTLKIQPAELGDSAMYLCASSFRSGGTYNEQFFGPGTRLTVL.

The chain carries TRBV19 and TRBJ1-1; TRBD1 aligns across 7 bases. Germline V gene lookup returns CDR1 LNHDA and CDR2 SQIVND (reference sequence). V lost 5 bases, J lost 11 bases, and 5 bases stayed unmatched. The CDR3 runs to 11 residues. CDR3 residues: CASSEQGMAFF. The CDR3 DNA is TGTGCCAGTAGTGAACAGGGGATGGCTTTCTTT.

This chain connects TRBV4-2 to TRBJ2-3; TRBD1 matches 8 bases. The CDR3 covers 14 residues. V was pared by 6 bases and J by 11 bases, with 13 bases of the junction left unmatched. Germline values: CDR1 LGHNA, CDR2 YNFKEQ. The CDR3 is CASSLGQGYEEQYF. CDR3 sequence (DNA): TGTGCCAGCAGTCTCGGACAGGGATACGAAGAGCAGTATTTT.

This clone showed up just a few times. The chain joins TRBV27 to TRBJ1-2, with TRBD1 matching over 8 bases. The CDR3 is 14 amino acids. Germline V gene lookup returns CDR1 MNHEY and CDR2 SMNVEV (reference sequence). V was clipped by 6 bases and J by 3 bases; unmatched bases: 6. CDR3: CASSPGQGHYGYTF. The DNA of the CDR3 is TGTGCCAGCAGCCCCGGACAGGGACACTATGGCTACACCTTC.

The genes are TRBV6-5 and TRBJ2-4; 9 nucleotides line up with TRBD1. V was pared by 8 bases and J by 2 bases, with 4 bases of the junction left unmatched. Per the germline V gene, CDR1 is MNHEY and CDR2 is SVGAGI. The CDR3 runs 14 residues. This CDR3 reads CASEQGASKNIQYF. The CDR3, as DNA: TGTGCCAGCGAACAGGGGGCGTCCAAAAACATTCAGTACTTC.

This clone was seen a handful of times. The J gene is TRBJ1-2, the V gene TRBV5-5; no firm D call. This CDR3 contains 14 residues. Germline CDR1 and CDR2: SGHKS and YYEKEE (reference sequence). The ends were cut back, 4 bases at V and 9 bases at J, with 19 bases in the middle. CDR3 sequence reads: CASSRPQNSGSYTF. CDR3 coding DNA: TGTGCCAGCAGCCGACCCCAAAACTCGGGAAGCTACACCTTC. Full variable domain (rest looked up from reference TRBV5-5 and TRBJ1-2): DAGVTQSPTHLIKTRGQQVTLRCSPISGHKSVSWYQQVLGQGPQFIFQYYEKEERGRGNFPDRFSARQFPNYSSELNVNALLLGDSALYLCASSRPQNSGSYTFGSGTRLTVV.

The rearrangement uses TRBV2 and TRBJ1-4; 7 bases are a match to TRBD1. Losses at the gene ends were 3 bases for V and 1 base for J; bases not matched to a gene: 2. Germline CDR1 reads SNHLY; CDR2 reads FYNNEI. This CDR3 has 15 residues. CDR3 DNA sequence: TGTGCCAGCAGTGACGACAGGGTAACTAATGAAAAACTGTTTTTT. Residues: CASSDDRVTNEKLFF. The variable domain in full, completed from reference TRBV2 and TRBJ1-4, reads EPEVTQTPSHQVTQMGQEVILRCVPISNHLYFYWYRQILGQKVEFLVSFYNNEISEKSEIFDDQFSVERPDGSNFTLKIRSTKLEDSAMYFCASSDDRVTNEKLFFGSGTQLSVL.

J is TRBJ1-2 and V is TRBV29-1, with D possibly TRBD1 on 5 matching bases. There are 12 residues in the CDR3. The germline V and J ends were trimmed by 4 bases and 3 bases, with 9 bases remaining between them. In germline, CDR1 is SQVTM, CDR2 ANQGSEA. CDR3 bases: TGCAGCGTTGTTAAGACAGACTATGGCTACACCTTC. This codes for CSVVKTDYGYTF.

The V gene is TRBV4-1, the J gene TRBJ2-7, with 8 bases fitting TRBD2. In germline, CDR1 is MGHRA, CDR2 YSYEKL. CDR3 length: 17 amino acids. V dropped 0 bases and J dropped 0; count of bases not matched to a gene: 7. CDR3 nucleotides: TGCGCCAGCAGCCAAGATATCGAGCGGGGGCTCTCCTACGAGCAGTACTTC. This translates into CASSQDIERGLSYEQYF.